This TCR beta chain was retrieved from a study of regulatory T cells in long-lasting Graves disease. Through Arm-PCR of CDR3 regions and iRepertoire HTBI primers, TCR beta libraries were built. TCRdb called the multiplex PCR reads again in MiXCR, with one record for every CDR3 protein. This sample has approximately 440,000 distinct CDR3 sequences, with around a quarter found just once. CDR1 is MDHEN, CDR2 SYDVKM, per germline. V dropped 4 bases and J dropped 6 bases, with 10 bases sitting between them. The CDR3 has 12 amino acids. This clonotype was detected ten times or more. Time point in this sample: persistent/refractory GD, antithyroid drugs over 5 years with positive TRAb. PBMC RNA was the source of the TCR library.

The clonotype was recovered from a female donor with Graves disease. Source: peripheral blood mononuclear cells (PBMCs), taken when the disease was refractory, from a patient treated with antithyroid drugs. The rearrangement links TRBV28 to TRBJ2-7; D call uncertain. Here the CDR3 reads CASSSDIPEQYF. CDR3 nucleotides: TGTGCCAGCAGTTCTGACATTCCCGAGCAGTACTTC.